This TCR beta chain appears in the sequencing data of a study of identical twins. Study results and limitations: Invariant MAIT and iNKT cells are populations that could partly confound zero-insertion analyses.

This clonotype was observed a handful of times. Its specificity is unknown. Using its own MiXCR run on the 5' RACE reads, TCRdb lists one record per CDR3 protein. The data show 200,000 to 300,000 distinct CDR3 sequences, with roughly 13% seen just once and around 4% held by the top ten. V was trimmed by 4 bases and J by 12 bases, leaving 10 bases between them. This CDR3 comprises 11 residues. The sample also formed part of further work on yellow fever vaccine responses in identical twins.

The sequenced sample was memory (CD45RO+) T cells sorted from blood. The receptor's source is a young woman in good health. This chain connects TRBV12-3 or TRBV12-4 to TRBJ1-5; D remains unclear. CDR3 DNA: TGTGCCAGCAGTTCCTTCGGTGACCAGCATTTT. Residues: CASSSFGDQHF.